This T cell receptor (beta chain) appears in the sequencing data of a study of molecular identifiers for immune sequencing clone quantification. The wider study: Across replicate runs, RNA obtained from about 21,000 or 97,000 naive CD8 cells was divided into five, with four undergoing sequencing. Whole-study findings and limits: A single cell's spiked Jurkat TCR RNA was reportedly detectable among about a million naive cells. Among effectors, clones above 20 RNA copies held over 97% of molecules; among naive cells, under 1%.

V was shortened by 1 base and J by 0 bases, with 12 bases between the two germline ends. CDR3 length: 16 amino acids. From germline, CDR1 is SGHDN and CDR2 FVKESK. TCRdb redid the calling of the PCR reads with MiXCR, one entry per CDR3 protein. There are about 640,000 distinct CDR3 sequences in the sample; 20% occur only once, and 0.7% to 1% lies in the top ten. Libraries from naive CD8 cells were generated from around 18,000 to 910,000 sorted cells (with 10%, 30% or 50% RNA). With regard to this clonotype: Its specificity is unknown.

J is TRBJ1-2 and V is TRBV14; D uncertain. This TCR derives from a human donor in good health. Some libraries in this study had Jurkat cell RNA spiked in. The specimen was naive CD8+ T cells from blood, with Jurkat cell RNA spiked in. The subset was: FACS-sorted CD8+CD4-CCR7+CD45RA+ naive T cells. The CDR3 here is CASSQVGSIANYGYTF. As DNA, the CDR3 is TGTGCCAGCAGCCAAGTTGGCAGCATAGCTAACTATGGCTACACCTTC.